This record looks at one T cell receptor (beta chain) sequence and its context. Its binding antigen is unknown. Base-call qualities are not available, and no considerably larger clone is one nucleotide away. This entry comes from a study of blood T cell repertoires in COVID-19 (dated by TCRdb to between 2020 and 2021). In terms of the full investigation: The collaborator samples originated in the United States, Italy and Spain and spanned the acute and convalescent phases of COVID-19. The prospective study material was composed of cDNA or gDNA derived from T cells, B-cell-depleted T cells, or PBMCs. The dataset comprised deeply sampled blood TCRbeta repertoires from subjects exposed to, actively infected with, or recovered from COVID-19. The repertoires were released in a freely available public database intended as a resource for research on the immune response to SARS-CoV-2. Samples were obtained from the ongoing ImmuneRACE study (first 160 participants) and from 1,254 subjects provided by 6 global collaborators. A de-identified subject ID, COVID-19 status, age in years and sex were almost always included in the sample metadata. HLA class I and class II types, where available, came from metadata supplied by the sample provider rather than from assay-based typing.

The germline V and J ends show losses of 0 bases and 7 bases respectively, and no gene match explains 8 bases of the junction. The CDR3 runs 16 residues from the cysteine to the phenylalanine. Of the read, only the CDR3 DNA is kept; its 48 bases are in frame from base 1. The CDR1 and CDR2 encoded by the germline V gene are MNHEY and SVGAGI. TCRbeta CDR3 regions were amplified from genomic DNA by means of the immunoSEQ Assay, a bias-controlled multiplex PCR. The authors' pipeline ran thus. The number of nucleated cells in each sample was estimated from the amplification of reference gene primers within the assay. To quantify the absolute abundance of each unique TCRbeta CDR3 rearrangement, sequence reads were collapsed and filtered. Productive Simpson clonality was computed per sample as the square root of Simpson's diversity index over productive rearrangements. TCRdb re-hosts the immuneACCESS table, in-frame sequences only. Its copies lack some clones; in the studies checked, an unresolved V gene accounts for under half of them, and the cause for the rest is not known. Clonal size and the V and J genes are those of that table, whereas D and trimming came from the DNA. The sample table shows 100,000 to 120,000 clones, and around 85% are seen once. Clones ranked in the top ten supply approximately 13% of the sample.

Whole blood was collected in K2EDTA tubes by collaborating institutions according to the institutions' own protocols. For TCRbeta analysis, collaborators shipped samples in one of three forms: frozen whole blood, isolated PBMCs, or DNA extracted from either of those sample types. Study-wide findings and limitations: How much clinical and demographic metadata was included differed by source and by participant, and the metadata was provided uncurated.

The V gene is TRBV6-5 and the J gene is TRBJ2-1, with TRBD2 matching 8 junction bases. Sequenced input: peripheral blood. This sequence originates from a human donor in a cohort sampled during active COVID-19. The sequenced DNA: TGTGCCAGCAGTTACTCCCTCGGGACTAGAGGAAATGAGCAGTTCTTC. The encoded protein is CASSYSLGTRGNEQFF.